These 4 T cell receptor beta chains came from one sample sequenced in a study of shared clonotypes between healthy human individuals. Sequencing was performed with immunoSEQ multiplex PCR; in TCRdb, only in-frame clones are kept and a portion is missing. The table has millions of clones, around 94% seen once; the top ten hold roughly 0.13%. The sample comprised naive CD4+ T cells sorted from blood. The subset here: CD45RA+ positively selected. These receptors were taken from a man younger than 35 in good health.

Note on this clone: In the same sample, other DNA sequences code for this CDR3. This chain connects TRBV30 to TRBJ1-6; TRBD1 might be the D (5 bases). The CDR3 length is 12 residues. V was cut by 5 bases and J by 8 bases, with 10 bases left in between. Germline CDR1 is GTSNPN and CDR2 is SVGIG (reference sequence). Here the CDR3 reads CAWGRADSPLHF. CDR3 nucleotides: TGTGCCTGGGGCAGGGCAGATTCACCCCTCCACTTT. Full variable domain (remainder filled in from reference TRBV30 and TRBJ1-6): SQTIHQWPATLVQPVGSPLSLECTVEGTSNPNLYWYRQAAGRGLQLLFYSVGIGQISSEVPQNLSASRPQDRQFILSSKKLLLSDSGFYLCAWGRADSPLHFGNGTRLTVT.

This clone was picked up a small number of times. The sample contains more than one DNA sequence encoding this CDR3. The chain links TRBV30 to TRBJ2-3, with D uncertain. The V end was cut by 0 bases, the J end by 0 bases, with 1 base between. CDR3 size: 12 residues. Germline CDR1 and CDR2: GTSNPN and SVGIG (reference sequence). The CDR3 reads CAWSVSTDTQYF. CDR3 DNA: TGTGCCTGGAGTGTAAGCACAGATACGCAGTATTTT.

The chain joins TRBV6-4 to TRBJ2-3, with D perhaps matching TRBD2 (6 bases). Looked up from germline, CDR1 is MRHNA and CDR2 is SNTAGT. The CDR3 runs 15 residues. The V and J ends lost 3 bases and 2 bases respectively, with 12 bases between them. The CDR3 nucleotides are TGTGCCAGCAGTGAGAATAGCGGAAACACAGATACGCAGTATTTT. It encodes CASSENSGNTDTQYF.

V usage is TRBV5-5 and J usage is TRBJ2-5; D remains unclear. Trimming cost V 1 base and J 2 bases, with 12 bases left between them. CDR1 and CDR2 from the germline V gene are SGHKS and YYEKEE (reference sequence). The CDR3 runs 15 residues. The CDR3 DNA sequence: TGTGCCAGCAGCTTGATGACATTTCCTCAAGAGACCCAGTACTTC. It yields the protein CASSLMTFPQETQYF. Full variable domain (remainder filled in from reference TRBV5-5 and TRBJ2-5): DAGVTQSPTHLIKTRGQQVTLRCSPISGHKSVSWYQQVLGQGPQFIFQYYEKEERGRGNFPDRFSARQFPNYSSELNVNALLLGDSALYLCASSLMTFPQETQYFGPGTRLLVL.